This T cell receptor beta chain was recorded in a study of blood T cell repertoires in COVID-19. Study-wide background: COVID-19 samples from acute and convalescent phases originated in the United States, Italy and Spain. Sample material is recorded as cDNA or gDNA derived from T cells, B-cell-depleted T cells, or PBMCs.

In the original analysis: Amplified reference gene primers provided the basis for estimating nucleated cell counts. Some clones are missing from TCRdb's copy, which holds only in-frame ones; the method was immunoSEQ multiplex PCR. From that table come the V and J calls and clone size; the DNA was used to work out D and trimming. Among some 94,000 clones listed, about 83% were seen once. This CDR3 region has 14 residues. V was trimmed by 2 bases and J by 2 bases, leaving 10 bases between them. CDR1 is SGHRS and CDR2 is YFSETQ in the germline V gene. The receptor comes from a human donor in a cohort sampled during active COVID-19. The sequenced sample was peripheral blood. The V call is TRBV5-1, the J call TRBJ1-1, with D possibly being TRBD1 (6 bases). CDR3 loop: CASSLLGTNTEAFF. The CDR3 DNA reads as TGCGCCAGCAGCTTATTGGGGACAAACACTGAAGCTTTCTTT.